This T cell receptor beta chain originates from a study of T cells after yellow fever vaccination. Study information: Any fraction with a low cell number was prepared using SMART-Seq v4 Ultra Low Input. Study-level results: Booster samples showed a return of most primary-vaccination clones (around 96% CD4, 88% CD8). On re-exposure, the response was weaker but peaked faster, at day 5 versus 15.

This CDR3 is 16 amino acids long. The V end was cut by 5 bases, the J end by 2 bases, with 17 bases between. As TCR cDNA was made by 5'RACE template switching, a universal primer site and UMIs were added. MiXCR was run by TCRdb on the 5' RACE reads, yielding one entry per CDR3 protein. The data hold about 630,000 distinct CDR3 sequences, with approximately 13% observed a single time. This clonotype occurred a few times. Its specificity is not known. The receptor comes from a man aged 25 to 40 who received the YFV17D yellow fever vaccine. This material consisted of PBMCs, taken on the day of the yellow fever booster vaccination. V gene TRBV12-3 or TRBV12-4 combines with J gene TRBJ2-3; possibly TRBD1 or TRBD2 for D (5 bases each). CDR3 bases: TGTGCCAGCAGTCGACCGGGGCAATCAAACACAGATACGCAGTATTTT. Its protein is CASSRPGQSNTDTQYF.